What follows describes a single TCR beta chain. The data derive from a study of Graves' ophthalmopathy and Graves' hyperthyroidism. Transcripts of RNA were the source for amplifying TCR beta CDR3 regions. Second-round multiplex PCR came after first-round RT-PCR with HTBI primers. TCRdb itself ran the multiplex PCR reads through MiXCR, one entry per CDR3 protein. The sample records hundreds of thousands of distinct CDR3 sequences, over 20% being singletons. Stable hyperthyroidism denotes an absence of ophthalmopathy throughout 18 months of follow-up. Germline V gene data show CDR1 as LGHDT and CDR2 as YNNKEL (reference sequence). V was pared by 0 bases and J by 4 bases, with 5 bases of the junction left unmatched. The CDR3 has 16 residues.

The specimen was peripheral blood. The source is a woman younger than 30 with stable Graves' hyperthyroidism. Some clones in this sample may be carry-over from other donors' samples. V and J are TRBV3-1 and TRBJ1-2; TRBD1 agrees at 10 bases. Written as DNA, the CDR3 is TGTGCCAGCAGCCAAGACGGCCGGGACAGGGGCTATGGCTACACCTTC. It yields the protein CASSQDGRDRGYGYTF.